The clone carrying this T cell receptor beta chain came up a few times. Clones were sequenced by immunoSEQ multiplex PCR, and TCRdb holds only the in-frame ones, with some missing. The sample records about 440,000 clones, 88% being singletons. V trimming: 4 bases; J trimming: 3 bases; junction bases outside the gene matches: 7. CDR1 is SGHRS and CDR2 is YFSETQ in the germline V gene. The CDR3 loop spans 16 amino acids. The sample belongs to a study of blood T cell repertoires in COVID-19. Study-level information: The United States, Italy and Spain provided the acute and convalescent COVID-19 samples.

This sequence was found in a woman aged 45 to 65 with COVID-19, enrolled during active disease. Sequenced: peripheral blood. V gene TRBV5-1 combines with J gene TRBJ2-3; the match to TRBD2 covers 11 bases. The CDR3 coding sequence is TGCGCCAGCAGCGTAATCTCTAGCGGGGGGACAGATACGCAGTATTTT. It yields the protein CASSVISSGGTDTQYF.